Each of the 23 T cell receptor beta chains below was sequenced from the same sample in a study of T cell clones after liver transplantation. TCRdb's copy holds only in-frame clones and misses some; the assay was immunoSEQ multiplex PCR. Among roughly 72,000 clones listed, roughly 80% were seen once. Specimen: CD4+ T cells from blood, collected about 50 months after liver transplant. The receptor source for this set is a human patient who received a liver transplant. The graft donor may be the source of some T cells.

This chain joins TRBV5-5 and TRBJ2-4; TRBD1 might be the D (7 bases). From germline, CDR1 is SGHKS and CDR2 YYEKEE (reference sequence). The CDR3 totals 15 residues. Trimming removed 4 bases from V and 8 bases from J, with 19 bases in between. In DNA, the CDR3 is TGTGCCAGCAGCGCACCTCGACAGGGCGGGGACATTCAGTACTTC. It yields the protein CASSAPRQGGDIQYF.

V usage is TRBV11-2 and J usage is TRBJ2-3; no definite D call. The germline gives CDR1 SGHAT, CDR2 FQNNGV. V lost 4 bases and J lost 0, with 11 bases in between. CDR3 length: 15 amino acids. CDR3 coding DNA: TGTGCCAGCAGCTCCCCTCCATCTAGCACAGATACGCAGTATTTT. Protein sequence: CASSSPPSSTDTQYF.

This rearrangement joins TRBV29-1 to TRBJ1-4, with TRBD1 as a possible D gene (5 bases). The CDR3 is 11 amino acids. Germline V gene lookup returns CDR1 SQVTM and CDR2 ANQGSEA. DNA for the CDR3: TGCAGTCCCAAGGTTGGGGGAAAACTGTTTTTT. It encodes CSPKVGGKLFF. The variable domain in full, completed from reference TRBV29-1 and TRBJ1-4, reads SAVISQKPSRDICQRGTSLTIQCQVDSQVTMMFWYRQQPGQSLTLIATANQGSEATYESGFVIDKFPISRPNLTFSTLTVSNMSPEDSSIYLCSPKVGGKLFFGSGTQLSVL.

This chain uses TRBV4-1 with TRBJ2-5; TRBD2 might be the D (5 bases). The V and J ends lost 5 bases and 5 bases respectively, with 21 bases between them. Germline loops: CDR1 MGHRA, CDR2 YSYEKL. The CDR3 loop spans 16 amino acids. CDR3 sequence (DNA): TGCGCCAGCAGCTATGGCACTGGGAGCGGACGGGAGACCCAGTACTTC. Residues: CASSYGTGSGRETQYF.

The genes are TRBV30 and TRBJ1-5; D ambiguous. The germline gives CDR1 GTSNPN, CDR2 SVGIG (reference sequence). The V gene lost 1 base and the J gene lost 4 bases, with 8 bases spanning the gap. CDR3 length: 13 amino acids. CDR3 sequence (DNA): TGTGCCTGGAGTGCTACCGTTAATCAGCCCCAGCATTTT. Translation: CAWSATVNQPQHF.

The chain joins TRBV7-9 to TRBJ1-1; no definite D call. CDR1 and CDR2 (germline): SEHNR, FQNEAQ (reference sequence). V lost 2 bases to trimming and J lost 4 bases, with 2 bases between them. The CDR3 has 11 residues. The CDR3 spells CASSLSTEAFF. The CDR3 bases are TGTGCCAGCAGCTTATCCACTGAAGCTTTCTTT.

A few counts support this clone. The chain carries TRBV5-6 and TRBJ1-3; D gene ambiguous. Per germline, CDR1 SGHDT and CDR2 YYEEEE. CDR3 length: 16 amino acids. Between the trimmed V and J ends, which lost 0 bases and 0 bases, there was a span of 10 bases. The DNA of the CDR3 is TGTGCCAGCAGCTTGGCCTTCGGGTCCTCTGGAAACACCATATATTTT. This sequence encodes CASSLAFGSSGNTIYF.

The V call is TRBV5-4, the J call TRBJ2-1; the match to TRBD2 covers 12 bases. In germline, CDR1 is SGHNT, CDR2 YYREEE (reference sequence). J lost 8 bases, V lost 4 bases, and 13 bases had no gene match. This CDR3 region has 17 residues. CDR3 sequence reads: CASSPHPSGGVSYEQFF. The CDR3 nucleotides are TGTGCCAGCAGCCCTCACCCTAGCGGGGGGGTGTCGTATGAGCAGTTCTTC.

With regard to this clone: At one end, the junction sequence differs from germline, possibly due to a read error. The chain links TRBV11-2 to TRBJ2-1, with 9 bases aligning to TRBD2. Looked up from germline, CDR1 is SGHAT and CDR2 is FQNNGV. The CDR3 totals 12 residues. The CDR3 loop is CASSLVAGVGIF. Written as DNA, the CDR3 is TGTGCCAGCAGCTTAGTAGCGGGAGTGGGGATCTTC.

CDR3 in amino acids: CASSSPPPNTIYF. The DNA of the CDR3 is TGTGCCAGCTCCTCCCCGCCGCCCAACACCATATATTTT. The chain couples TRBV6-1 to TRBJ1-3; D not certain. Germline V lookup: CDR1 MNHNS, CDR2 SASEGT. The CDR3 consists of 13 residues. V was pared by 8 bases and J by 7 bases, with 15 bases between.

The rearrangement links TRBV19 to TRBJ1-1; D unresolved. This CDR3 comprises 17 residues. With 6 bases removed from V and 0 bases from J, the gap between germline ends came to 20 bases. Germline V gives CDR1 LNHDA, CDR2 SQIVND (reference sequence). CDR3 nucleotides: TGTGCCAGTAGCAAAATACAGCTAATACCTCTGAACACTGAAGCTTTCTTT. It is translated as CASSKIQLIPLNTEAFF.

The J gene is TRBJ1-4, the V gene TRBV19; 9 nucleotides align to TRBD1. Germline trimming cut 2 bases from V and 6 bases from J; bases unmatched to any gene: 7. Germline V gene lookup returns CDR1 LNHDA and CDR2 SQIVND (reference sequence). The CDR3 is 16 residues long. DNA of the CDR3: TGTGCCAGTAGTATACGGCGGAGGACAGGGGATGAAAAACTGTTTTTT. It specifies CASSIRRRTGDEKLFF.

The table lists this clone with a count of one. CDR3 in DNA: TGTGCCAGCAGCTTAGCGGGACAGACCTACGAGCAGTACTTC. Residues: CASSLAGQTYEQYF. The chain couples TRBV7-9 to TRBJ2-7, with 7 nucleotides matching TRBD1. The CDR3 is made up of 14 amino acids. J lost 2 bases, V lost 0 bases, and 1 base had no gene match. The germline V gene has CDR1 SEHNR and CDR2 FQNEAQ (reference sequence). The full variable domain, in which reference TRBV7-9 and TRBJ2-7 provide the parts outside the CDR3, is DTGVSQNPRHKITKRGQNVTFRCDPISEHNRLYWYRQTLGQGPEFLTYFQNEAQLEKSRLLSDRFSAERPKGSFSTLEIQRTEQGDSAMYLCASSLAGQTYEQYFGPGTRLTVT.

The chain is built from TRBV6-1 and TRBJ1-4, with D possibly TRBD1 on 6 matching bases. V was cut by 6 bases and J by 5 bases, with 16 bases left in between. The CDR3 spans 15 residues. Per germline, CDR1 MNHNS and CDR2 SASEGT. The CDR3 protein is CASRQTGIENEKLFF. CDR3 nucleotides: TGTGCCAGCAGGCAAACAGGGATCGAGAATGAAAAACTGTTTTTT.

Here the CDR3 DNA reads TGTGCCAGCAGCTTACTAGCGGGGGGCCAGGACATTCAGTACTTC. It translates to CASSLLAGGQDIQYF. The V and J genes are TRBV7-3 and TRBJ2-4, with 11 positions matching TRBD2. The J segment lost 8 bases and the V segment lost 2 bases, leaving 5 bases of the junction unmatched. Germline V CDR1 and CDR2: SGHTA, FQGTGA. This CDR3 spans 15 amino acids.

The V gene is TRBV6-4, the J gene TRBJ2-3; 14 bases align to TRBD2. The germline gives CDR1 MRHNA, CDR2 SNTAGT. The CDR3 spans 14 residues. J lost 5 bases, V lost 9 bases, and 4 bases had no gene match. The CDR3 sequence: CARGLAGVGDTQYF. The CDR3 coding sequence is TGTGCCAGGGGACTAGCGGGAGTTGGAGATACGCAGTATTTT.

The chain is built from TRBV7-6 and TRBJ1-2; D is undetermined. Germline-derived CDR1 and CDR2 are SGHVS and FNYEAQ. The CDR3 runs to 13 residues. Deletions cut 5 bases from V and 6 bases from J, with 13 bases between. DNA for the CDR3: TGTGCCAGCAGCGAAGTGGGCGGGGATGGCTACACCTTC. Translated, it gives CASSEVGGDGYTF.

This chain's CDR3 is CAWSREGAGAYEQYF. For the CDR3, the DNA is TGTGCCTGGAGTAGGGAGGGAGCGGGGGCCTACGAGCAGTACTTC. The J gene is TRBJ2-7, the V gene TRBV30, with TRBD2 matching over 8 bases. V lost 2 bases to trimming and J lost 2 bases; unmatched junction nucleotides: 8. The CDR3 is 15 amino acids. Germline V CDR1 and CDR2: GTSNPN, SVGIG (reference sequence).

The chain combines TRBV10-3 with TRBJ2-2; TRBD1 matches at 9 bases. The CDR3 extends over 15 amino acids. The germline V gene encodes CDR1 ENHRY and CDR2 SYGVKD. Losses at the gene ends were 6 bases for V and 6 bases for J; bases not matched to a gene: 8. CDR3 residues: CAIRGGQGFAGELFF. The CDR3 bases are TGTGCCATCAGGGGGGGACAGGGCTTCGCCGGGGAGCTGTTTTTT.

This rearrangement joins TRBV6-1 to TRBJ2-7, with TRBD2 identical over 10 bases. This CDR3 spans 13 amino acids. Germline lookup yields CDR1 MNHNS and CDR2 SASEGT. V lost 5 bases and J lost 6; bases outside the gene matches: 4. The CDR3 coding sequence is TGTGCCAGCAGTATGAGCGGGAGGGTCGAGCAGTACTTC. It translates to CASSMSGRVEQYF.

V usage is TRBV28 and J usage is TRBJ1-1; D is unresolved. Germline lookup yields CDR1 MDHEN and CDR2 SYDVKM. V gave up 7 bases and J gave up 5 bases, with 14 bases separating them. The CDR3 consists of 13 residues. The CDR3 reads CASTLPGKTEAFF. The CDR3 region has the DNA TGTGCCAGCACCCTCCCGGGGAAAACTGAAGCTTTCTTT.

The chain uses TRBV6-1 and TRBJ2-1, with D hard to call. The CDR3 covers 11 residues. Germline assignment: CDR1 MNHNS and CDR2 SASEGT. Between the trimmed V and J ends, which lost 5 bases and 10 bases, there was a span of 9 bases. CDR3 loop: CASSYRLEQFF. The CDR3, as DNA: TGTGCCAGCAGTTACCGGTTGGAGCAGTTCTTC.

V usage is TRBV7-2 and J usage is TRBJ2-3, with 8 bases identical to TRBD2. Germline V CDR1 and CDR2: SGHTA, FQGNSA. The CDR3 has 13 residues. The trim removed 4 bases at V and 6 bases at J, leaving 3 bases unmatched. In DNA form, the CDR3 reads TGTGCCAGCAGCTCTCAGCGGGGGGATACGCAGTATTTT. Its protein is CASSSQRGDTQYF.